This TCR beta chain is from a study of early T cells in non-severe SARS-CoV-2 infection. Study in general: It was bulk RNA from unsorted whole blood that was sequenced, and the chains were unpaired.

The sample holds a few counts of this clonotype. Its antigen is undetermined. Unique molecular identifiers were added to individual cDNA molecules. TCRdb recomputed calls from the 5' RACE reads with MiXCR, one row per CDR3 protein. The table lists 70,000 to 85,000 distinct CDR3 sequences, 5% of them singletons, with 6.5% to 8% in the top ten. V was clipped by 6 bases and J by 3 bases, with 8 bases between them. Germline CDR1 LGHNT, CDR2 FRNRAP. The CDR3 totals 12 residues. Findings and limits, study-wide: There was a bias toward anti-spike CD8 responses in VDJdb matching, which missed private and CD4 specificities.

The specimen comprised whole blood, sampled at baseline. This receptor was obtained from an adult who was a healthcare worker with PCR-confirmed SARS-CoV-2 infection or an uninfected control (not recorded which). The chain combines TRBV12-5 with TRBJ2-5; the D gene is possibly TRBD1 (6 bases). CDR3 residues: CASGAGEETQYF. DNA of the CDR3: TGTGCTAGTGGCGCAGGGGAAGAGACCCAGTACTTC. The whole variable domain, filled in from reference TRBV12-5 and TRBJ2-5, reads DARVTQTPRHKVTEMGQEVTMRCQPILGHNTVFWYRQTMMQGLELLAYFRNRAPLDDSGMPKDRFSAEMPDATLATLKIQPSEPRDSAVYFCASGAGEETQYFGPGTRLLVL.